This T cell receptor beta chain came from a study of Ad26.COV2.S vaccination and SARS-CoV-2 variants. At the level of the study: Intramuscular Ad26.COV2.S doses were given once or twice, 56 days apart.

Points from the study as a whole: Vaccinees showed greater spike-specific TCR breadth than placebo recipients. It was reported that spike-specific CD8+ and CD4+ T cell responses were substantially broad after vaccination. Breadth of non-spike TCRs did not differ between vaccinees and placebo recipients.

Points on this clone: Its specificity is not known.

Produced via immunoSEQ multiplex PCR; TCRdb's table is partial and in-frame only. Of a few hundred thousand clones detected, 83% appear once; the ten largest clones hold about 7.4%. The treatment was: some 19 received Ad26.COV2.S at low or high dose, single or two shots; several received placebo; per-sample allocation not given. Following the first vaccine or placebo injection, samples were taken on day 63. This clonotype was sampled from a person aged 18-65 years who received the Ad26.COV2.S COVID-19 vaccine or a placebo. Sequencing was performed on peripheral blood, taken in a trial of Ad26.COV2.S vaccine versus placebo.

CDR3 sequence (DNA): TGTGCCAGCAGCTTCTCGGCGGGGGAAGAAAAACTGTTTTTT. Amino acid sequence: CASSFSAGEEKLFF. The chain combines TRBV7-9 with TRBJ1-4; TRBD1 is a possible D gene (5 bases). V lost 3 bases and J lost 8, with 13 bases in between. The CDR3 has 14 residues. Germline CDR1 is SEHNR and CDR2 is FQNEAQ (reference sequence). The full variable domain, completed using reference TRBV7-9 and TRBJ1-4, is DTGVSQNPRHKITKRGQNVTFRCDPISEHNRLYWYRQTLGQGPEFLTYFQNEAQLEKSRLLSDRFSAERPKGSFSTLEIQRTEQGDSAMYLCASSFSAGEEKLFFGSGTQLSVL.